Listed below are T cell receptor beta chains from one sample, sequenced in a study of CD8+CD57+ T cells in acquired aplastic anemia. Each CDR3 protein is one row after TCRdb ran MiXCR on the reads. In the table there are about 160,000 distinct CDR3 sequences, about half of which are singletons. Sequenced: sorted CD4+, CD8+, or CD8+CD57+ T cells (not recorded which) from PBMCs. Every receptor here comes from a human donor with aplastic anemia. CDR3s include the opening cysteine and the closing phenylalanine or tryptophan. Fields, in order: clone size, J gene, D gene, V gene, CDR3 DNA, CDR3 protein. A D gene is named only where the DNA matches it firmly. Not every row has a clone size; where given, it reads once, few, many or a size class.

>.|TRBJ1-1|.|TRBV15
TGTGCCACCAAACCCCGGGGGAACACTGAAGCTTTCTTT
CATKPRGNTEAFF
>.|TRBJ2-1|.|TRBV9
TGTGCCAGCAGCTGGGAGAGATTCGCCCAGTTCTTC
CASSWERFAQFF
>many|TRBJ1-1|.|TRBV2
TGTGCCAGCAAAGAAGCCACTGAAGCTTTCTTT
CASKEATEAFF
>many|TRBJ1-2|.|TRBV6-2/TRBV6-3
TGTGCCAGCAGTTACCCGGTGAGGAGGGATGGCTACACCTTC
CASSYPVRRDGYTF
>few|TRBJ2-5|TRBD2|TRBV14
TGTGCCAGCAGCCAAGATCAACTAGCGGGAGGGCGGGAGACCCAGTACTTC
CASSQDQLAGGRETQYF
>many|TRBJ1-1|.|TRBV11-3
TGTGCCAGCAGCCTGGGGCAGGGAATGGGCACTGAAGCTTTCTTT
CASSLGQGMGTEAFF
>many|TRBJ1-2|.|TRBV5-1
TGCGCCAGCAGCCCACGGACGGGAACCTATGGCTACACCTTC
CASSPRTGTYGYTF
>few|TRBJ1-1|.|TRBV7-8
TGTGCCAGCAGCTTAGGCGGATCCCGTGAAGCTTTCTTT
CASSLGGSREAFF
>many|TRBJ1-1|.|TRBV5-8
TGTGCCAGCAGCCGCTTGGGAAACACTGAAGCTTTCTTT
CASSRLGNTEAFF
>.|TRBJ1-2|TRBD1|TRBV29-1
TGCAGCGTCCCGGGACAGCCAGGGCCTGGGGGAGGCTACACCTTC
CSVPGQPGPGGGYTF
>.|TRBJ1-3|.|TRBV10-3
TGTGCCACCCAGAGCTCTGGAAACACCGTATATTTT
CATQSSGNTVYF
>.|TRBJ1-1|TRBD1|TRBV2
TGTGCCAGCAGCAAGGGACAGTATGAAGCTTTCTTT
CASSKGQYEAFF
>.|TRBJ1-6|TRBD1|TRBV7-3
TGTGCCAGCAGCTCCACCGGACAGGGCGGCTCACCCCTCCACTTT
CASSSTGQGGSPLHF
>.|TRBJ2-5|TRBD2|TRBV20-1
TGCAGTGCTGGGCCGACTAGCGGGGGAGAGACCCAGTACTTC
CSAGPTSGGETQYF
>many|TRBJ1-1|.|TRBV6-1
TGTGCCAGCAGCCGAACCCCCGGACACTTGAACACTGAAGCTTTCTTT
CASSRTPGHLNTEAFF
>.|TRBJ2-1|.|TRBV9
TGTGCCAGCAGCGTAGATGGTAGCAATGAGCAGTTCTTC
CASSVDGSNEQFF
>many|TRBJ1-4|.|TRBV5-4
TGTGCCAGCAGCTTCGGGGGCCCGGCGGGAAAACTGTTTTTT
CASSFGGPAGKLFF
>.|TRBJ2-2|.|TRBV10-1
TGCGCCAGCGGGGGGGCCACCGGGGAGCTGTTTTTT
CASGGATGELFF
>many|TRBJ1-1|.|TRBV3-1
TGTGCCAGCAGCCAAGGCCAGAGAAACACTGAAGCTTTCTTT
CASSQGQRNTEAFF
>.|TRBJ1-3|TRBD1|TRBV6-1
TGTGCCAGCAGCCAGACAGGGTATGGCAACACCATATATTTT
CASSQTGYGNTIYF
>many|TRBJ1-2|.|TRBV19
TGTGCCAGTAGGCACGGCCCGGCGGGCTCTGGCTACACCTTC
CASRHGPAGSGYTF
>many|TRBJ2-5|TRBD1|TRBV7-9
TGTGCCGGACAGGGGGCTAGGGAGACCCAGTACTTC
CAGQGARETQYF
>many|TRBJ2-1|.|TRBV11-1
TGTGCCCAAGCAATTGACAATGAGCAGTTCTTC
CAQAIDNEQFF
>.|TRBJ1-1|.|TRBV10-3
TGTGCCATCAAAACCGGACCGGAGGGTAACACTGAAGCTTTCTTT
CAIKTGPEGNTEAFF
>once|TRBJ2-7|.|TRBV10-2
TGCGCCAGCGGCAACAGGGAAATCTACGAGCAGTACTTC
CASGNREIYEQYF
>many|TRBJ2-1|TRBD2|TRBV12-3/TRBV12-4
TGTGCCAGCAGTTTACGGGGGGGCCAGAACTACAATGAGCAGTTCTTC
CASSLRGGQNYNEQFF
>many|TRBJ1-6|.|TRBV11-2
TGTGCCAGCACCCCAACCGGGGGACTGGTTAATTCACCCCTCCACTTT
CASTPTGGLVNSPLHF
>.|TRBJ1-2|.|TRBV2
TGTGCCAGCAGTGAACAGGGTTCCTATGGCTACACCTTC
CASSEQGSYGYTF
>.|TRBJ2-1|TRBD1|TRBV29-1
TGCAGCGTTGAAGATGACAGGGGGTACGGCTCCTACAATGAGCAGTTCTTC
CSVEDDRGYGSYNEQFF
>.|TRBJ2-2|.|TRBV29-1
TGCAGCGTGGCCGGGACAACGAACACCGGGGAGCTGTTTTTT
CSVAGTTNTGELFF
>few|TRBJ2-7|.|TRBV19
TGTGCCATCGGTTTGGGCTCCGAGCAGTACTTC
CAIGLGSEQYF
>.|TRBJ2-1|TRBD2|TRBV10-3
TGTGCCATCAGTGCTAGGTATAGCGGGACGTACAATGGGCAGTTCTTC
CAISARYSGTYNGQFF
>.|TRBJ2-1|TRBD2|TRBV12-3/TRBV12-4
TGTGCCAGCAGAAGACTAGCGGAGGGCGGCTATGAGCAGTTCTTC
CASRRLAEGGYEQFF
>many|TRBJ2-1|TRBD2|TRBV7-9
TGTGCCAGCAGCCCCCCCTCCGCGGGAGGCCCCAATGAGCAGTTCTTC
CASSPPSAGGPNEQFF
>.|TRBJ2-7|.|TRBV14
TGTGCCAGCAGCCGACGGGACAACTCCTACGAGCAGTACTTC
CASSRRDNSYEQYF
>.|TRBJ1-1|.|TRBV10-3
TGTGCCATCAGTGAGGCGGATCCAAACACTGAAGCTTTCTTT
CAISEADPNTEAFF
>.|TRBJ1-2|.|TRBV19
TGTGCCAGTAGTGCGTCAGGGGTCGGCTATGGCTACACCTTC
CASSASGVGYGYTF